These T cell receptor beta chains were read from a single sample in a study of T cell responses to AZD1222 COVID-19 vaccine. Profiled with immunoSEQ multiplex PCR; TCRdb holds only in-frame clones, not every one. The repertoire holds some 190,000 clones, with 85% to 90% as singletons. Specimen: peripheral blood, collected on day 0 of AZD1222 vaccination. The receptors come from an adult in good health. Each CDR3 is given with its conserved first and last residue. D genes are given only for firm matches. Only part of the rows carry a size: once, few, many, or a class if the clone is expanded.

TGCAGTGCTAGTGACCCTAGCGGGGAGGGCATCGAGCAGTACTTC	CSASDPSGEGIEQYF	TRBJ2-7	-	TRBV20-1	TRBD2
TGCGCCAGCAGAGTCGGGGTCTCGGCGGGGTGGCGTCTGAAGGTGCAGGGAGCTTTCTTT	CASRVGVSAGWRLKVQGAFF	TRBJ1-1	few	TRBV5-1	-
TGTGCCAGCAGCGTAGAACAGGGGGCGCTTGGCACAGATACGCAGTATTTT	CASSVEQGALGTDTQYF	TRBJ2-3	once	TRBV9	TRBD1
TGCGCCAGCAGCCTGGGCCAAGCCCGACAGGGGGGTAGGCAAGAGCAGTACTTC	CASSLGQARQGGRQEQYF	TRBJ2-7	-	TRBV4-1	TRBD1
TGTGCCAGCAGCCAATCCGGACAGGGGAGCGAGCAGTACTTC	CASSQSGQGSEQYF	TRBJ2-7	-	TRBV16	TRBD1
TGTGCCAGCAGTGACAGGAGCGGCCGAGACGAGCAGTACTTC	CASSDRSGRDEQYF	TRBJ2-7	-	TRBV2	-
TGTGCCATCAGTGCCTCGACGGGACAGGGGATCCCGGATACGCAGTATTTT	CAISASTGQGIPDTQYF	TRBJ2-3	-	TRBV10-3	TRBD1
TGTGCCAGCAGGCACGGGACTAGCGGGGGGGAAGATACGCAGTATTTT	CASRHGTSGGEDTQYF	TRBJ2-3	-	TRBV6-6	TRBD2
TGTGCCAGCAGTTTATTTGAGGGGAACAATGAGCAGTTCTTC	CASSLFEGNNEQFF	TRBJ2-1	-	TRBV27	-
TGTGCCAGCAGCTTGGGGCGGGGGGTCTCAGAGACCCAGTACTTC	CASSLGRGVSETQYF	TRBJ2-5	-	TRBV7-2	TRBD2